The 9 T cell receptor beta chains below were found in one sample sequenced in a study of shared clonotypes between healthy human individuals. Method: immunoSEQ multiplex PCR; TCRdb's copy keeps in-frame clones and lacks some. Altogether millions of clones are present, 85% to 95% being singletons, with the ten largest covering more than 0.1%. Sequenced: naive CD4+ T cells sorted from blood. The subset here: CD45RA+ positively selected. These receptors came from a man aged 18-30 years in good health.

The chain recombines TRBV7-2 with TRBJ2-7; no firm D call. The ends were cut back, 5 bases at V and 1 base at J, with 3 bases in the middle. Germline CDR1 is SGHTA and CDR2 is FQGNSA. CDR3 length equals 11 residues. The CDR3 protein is CASSESYEQYF. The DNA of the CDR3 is TGTGCCAGCAGCGAGTCCTACGAGCAGTACTTC.

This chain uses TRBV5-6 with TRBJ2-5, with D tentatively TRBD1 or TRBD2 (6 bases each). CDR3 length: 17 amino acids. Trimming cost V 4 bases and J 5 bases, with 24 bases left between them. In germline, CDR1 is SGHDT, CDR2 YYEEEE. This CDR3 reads CASSMIGGQVMRETQYF. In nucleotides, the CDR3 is TGTGCCAGCAGCATGATCGGGGGCCAAGTAATGAGGGAGACCCAGTACTTC.

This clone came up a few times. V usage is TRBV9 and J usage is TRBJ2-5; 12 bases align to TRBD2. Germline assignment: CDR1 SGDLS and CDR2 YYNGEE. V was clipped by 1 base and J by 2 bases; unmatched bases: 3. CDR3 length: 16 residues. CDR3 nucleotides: TGTGCCAGCAGCGTAATGACTAGCGGGGGACAAGAGACCCAGTACTTC. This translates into CASSVMTSGGQETQYF.

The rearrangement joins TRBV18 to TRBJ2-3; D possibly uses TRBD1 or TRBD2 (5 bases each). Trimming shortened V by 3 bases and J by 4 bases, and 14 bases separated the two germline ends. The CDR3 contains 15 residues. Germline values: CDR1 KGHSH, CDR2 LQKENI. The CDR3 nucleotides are TGTGCCAGCTCACCTCAACCACAGGAGGCAGATACGCAGTATTTT. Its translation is CASSPQPQEADTQYF.

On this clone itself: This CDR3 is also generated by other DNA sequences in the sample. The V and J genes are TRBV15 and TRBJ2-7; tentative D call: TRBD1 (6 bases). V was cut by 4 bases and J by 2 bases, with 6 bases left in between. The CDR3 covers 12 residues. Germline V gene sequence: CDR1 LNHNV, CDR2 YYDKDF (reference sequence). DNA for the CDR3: TGTGCCACCAGCACAGGGGCCTACGAGCAGTACTTC. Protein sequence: CATSTGAYEQYF.

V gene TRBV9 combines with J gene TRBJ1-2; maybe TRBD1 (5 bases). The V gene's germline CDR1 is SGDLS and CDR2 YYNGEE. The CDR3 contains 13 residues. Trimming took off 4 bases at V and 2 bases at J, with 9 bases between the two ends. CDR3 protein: CASSLGRNYGYTF. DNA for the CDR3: TGTGCCAGCAGCTTGGGACGGAACTATGGCTACACCTTC.

The chain's CDR3 is CASSQELAGGGSYNEQFF. The CDR3 coding sequence is TGCGCCAGCAGCCAAGAACTAGCAGGCGGCGGCTCCTACAATGAGCAGTTCTTC. The V call is TRBV4-1, the J call TRBJ2-1; perhaps TRBD2 as D (6 bases). The CDR3 has 18 residues. The germline gives CDR1 MGHRA, CDR2 YSYEKL. Trimming cost V 0 bases and J 0 bases, with 15 bases left between them.

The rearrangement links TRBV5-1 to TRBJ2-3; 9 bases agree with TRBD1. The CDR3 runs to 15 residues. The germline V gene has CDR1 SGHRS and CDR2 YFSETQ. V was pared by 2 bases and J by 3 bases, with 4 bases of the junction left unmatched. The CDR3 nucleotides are TGCGCCAGCAGCTTCATCGGGACAGGGACAGATACGCAGTATTTT. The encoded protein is CASSFIGTGTDTQYF.

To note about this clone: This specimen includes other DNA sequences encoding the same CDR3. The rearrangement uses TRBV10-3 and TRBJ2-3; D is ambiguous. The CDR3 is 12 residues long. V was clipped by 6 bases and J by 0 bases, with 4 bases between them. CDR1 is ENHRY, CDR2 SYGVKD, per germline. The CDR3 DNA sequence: TGTGCCATCAGGGATAGCACAGATACGCAGTATTTT. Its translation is CAIRDSTDTQYF.